The clone carrying this T cell receptor beta chain is a singleton in its sample. Its antigen is undetermined. This CDR3 has 10 amino acids. The germline V gene has CDR1 SGHVS and CDR2 FQNEAQ. RNA in amounts of about 0.5 to 1 ug was reverse transcribed with random hexamers. With immunoSEQ multiplex PCR, TCR beta CDR3 was amplified across 54 Vbeta and 13 Jbeta. MiXCR, applied by TCRdb to the immunoSEQ multiplex PCR reads, yields one record per CDR3 protein. There are under 200,000 distinct CDR3 sequences in the sample; 80% to 95% occur only once, and approximately 0.098% lies in the top ten. The entry originates in a study of CD8 T cells in Susac syndrome. Points from the study as a whole: In its TCR sequencing and HLA analysis, the study acknowledged that the number of individuals was relatively small.

The authors sequenced TCR beta from blood CD8+ and CD4+ T cells. Healthy donors served as age- and sex-matched controls. Sequenced input: CD4+ T cells from PBMCs. The chain recombines TRBV7-8 with TRBJ2-7, with D unclear. This receptor was obtained from a human donor in good health. The CDR3 nucleotides read TGTGCCAGCAGCTTGTGCACCCAACATGTC. Encoded protein: CASSLCTQHV.